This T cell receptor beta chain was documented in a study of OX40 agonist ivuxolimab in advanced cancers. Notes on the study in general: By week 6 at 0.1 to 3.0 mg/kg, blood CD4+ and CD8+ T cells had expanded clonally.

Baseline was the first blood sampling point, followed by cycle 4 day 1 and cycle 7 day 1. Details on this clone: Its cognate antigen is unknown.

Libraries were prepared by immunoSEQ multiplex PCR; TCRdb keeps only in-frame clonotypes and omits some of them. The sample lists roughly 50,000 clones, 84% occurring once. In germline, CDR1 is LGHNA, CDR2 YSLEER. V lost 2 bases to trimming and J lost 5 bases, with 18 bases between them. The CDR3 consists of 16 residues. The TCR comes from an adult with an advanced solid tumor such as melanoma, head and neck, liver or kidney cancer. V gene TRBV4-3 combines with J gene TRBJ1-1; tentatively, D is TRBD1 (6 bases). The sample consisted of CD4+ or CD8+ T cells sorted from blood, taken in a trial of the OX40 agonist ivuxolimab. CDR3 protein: CASSQSRGGGKTEAFF. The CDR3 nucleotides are TGCGCCAGCAGCCAATCTCGAGGAGGGGGAAAGACTGAAGCTTTCTTT.